The 6 T cell receptor beta chains given below trace back to one sample, sequenced in a study of tumor-infiltrating lymphocytes in oesophageal squamous cell carcinoma. TCRdb re-called the PCR reads through MiXCR, storing one row per CDR3 protein. The repertoire has around 15,000 distinct CDR3 sequences, more than 50% of them found once; the top ten carry roughly 20%. Sequenced input: esophageal tumor tissue. The origin of the receptors is a male donor with esophageal squamous cell carcinoma.

V and J are TRBV5-8 and TRBJ2-5; 7 bases are a match to TRBD2. Germline CDR1 reads SGHTS; CDR2 reads YDEGEE. Trimming removed 2 bases from V and 2 bases from J; junction bases left unmatched: 9. This CDR3 is 16 amino acids long. The CDR3 DNA reads TGTGCCAGCAGCTTAGGGAGTAGCGGGTCTCAAGAGACCCAGTACTTC. It specifies CASSLGSSGSQETQYF. The full variable domain, with the rest looked up from reference TRBV5-8 and TRBJ2-5, is EAGVTQSPTHLIKTRGQQATLRCSPISGHTSVYWYQQALGLGLQFLLWYDEGEERNRGNFPPRFSGRQFPNYSSELNVNALELEDSALYLCASSLGSSGSQETQYFGPGTRLLVL.

A word on this clonotype: The conserved phenylalanine or tryptophan normally closing the CDR3 is absent here, so this likely arose from a read error. Because the CDR3's place on the DNA is in doubt, the DNA is left out and the CDR3 is given as listed by TCRdb. V usage is TRBV10-3 and J usage is TRBJ2-7. CDR1 is ENHRY, CDR2 SYGVKD, per germline. The CDR3 is made up of 16 amino acids, end residues included. This chain's CDR3 is CAIRGSRNDYGYTFGS.

The V and J genes are TRBV7-2 and TRBJ2-1; possibly TRBD1 or TRBD2 for D (6 bases each). The CDR3 loop spans 15 amino acids. Trimming stripped 4 bases from V and 10 bases from J, with 20 bases between. Germline V gene sequence: CDR1 SGHTA, CDR2 FQGNSA. CDR3 DNA sequence: TGTGCCAGCAGCTCGGAGGGAGGACAGCTCTACGAGCAGTTCTTC. Its protein product is CASSSEGGQLYEQFF.

The sample holds many counts of this clonotype. The CDR3 loop is CASSSQFYEQYF. CDR3 in DNA: TGTGCCAGCAGCTCCCAGTTCTACGAGCAGTACTTC. The V call is TRBV11-2, the J call TRBJ2-7; D is undetermined. CDR3 length: 12 amino acids. Germline CDR1 is SGHAT and CDR2 is FQNNGV. V was cut by 4 bases and J by 3 bases, with 7 bases left in between.

This chain joins TRBV11-2 and TRBJ2-3; 8 bases align to TRBD1. The J call could be wrong; TRBJ2-5 is a better fit for the DNA end. This CDR3 spans 14 amino acids. Germline V gives CDR1 SGHAT, CDR2 FQNNGV. CDR3 amino acids: CASSSGQGQETQYF. CDR3 DNA: TGTGCCAGCAGCTCCGGACAGGGCCAAGAGACCCAGTACTTC.

This clonotype was seen repeatedly, ten times or more. The gene calls are TRBV6-4 and TRBJ2-5; perhaps TRBD1 as D (6 bases). The CDR3 is made up of 13 amino acids. CDR1 is MRHNA and CDR2 is SNTAGT in the germline V gene. Trimming stripped 2 bases from V and 11 bases from J, with 15 bases between. The CDR3 spells CASSDRDNNEQYF. CDR3 coding DNA: TGTGCCAGCAGTGACCGGGACAACAATGAGCAGTACTTC.